The subject of this entry is one T cell receptor beta chain. Its antigen is not identified. Germline values: CDR1 SGHAT, CDR2 FQNNGV. The germline V and J ends were trimmed by 5 bases and 2 bases, with 14 bases remaining between them. This CDR3 contains 15 residues. Primers for the PCR totalled 60 Vbeta and 13 Jbeta. Profiled with immunoSEQ multiplex PCR; TCRdb holds only in-frame clones, not every one. The profile covers about 190,000 clones, with around 82% appearing a single time and more than 1.5% taken by the ten largest. This sample is drawn from a study of cytomegalovirus exposure and HLA in healthy donors. Findings of the study overall: TRBV6-2, TRBV6-3 and some other V segments were excluded as indistinguishable. TCR beta sequences reportedly predicted the HLA-A and HLA-B alleles of most subjects accurately.

The sequencing sample was made of PBMCs. This chain joins TRBV11-2 and TRBJ2-3; D might be TRBD2 (5 bases). This clonotype was sampled from a man in his forties in good health and CMV-seropositive. Written as DNA, the CDR3 is TGTGCCAGCAGCCCCGGGTCGGGGTACACAGATACGCAGTATTTT. The encoded protein is CASSPGSGYTDTQYF.